The following is a T cell receptor beta chain sequence with its context. Its antigen is currently not known. Base qualities are not at hand, and no much larger clone is one base apart. The cohort comprised 666 healthy bone marrow donors. All cohort members were sampled while nominally healthy, although unrecorded immune exposures were likely present. The donor was CMV seronegative and belonged to the group of roughly 330 seronegative cohort members. A peripheral blood sample was collected from each donor, and TCR beta sequencing was performed on peripheral blood mononuclear cells. Genomic DNA extraction from the blood cell samples was performed with the Qiagen DNeasy Blood Extraction Kit. This record comes from a study of cytomegalovirus exposure and HLA in healthy donors (dated by TCRdb to 2016 to 2017). Turning to the overall study: An earlier analysis of some 550 of the donors reported 250 to 350 Gb of sequence data and some 120 million unique TCR beta sequences from about 200 million T cells. An earlier analysis of around 540 of the donors applied high-throughput TCR beta sequencing to assess whether each TCR beta V gene segment acted as functional or pseudogenic. The genetic ancestry cluster associated with self-reported Caucasian donors included roughly 84% of the 398 genotyped donors. Using immunosequencing, the study profiled T cell repertoires from about 610 subjects and related those repertoires to cytomegalovirus serostatus. A later analysis re-examined previously published TCR beta repertoires from roughly 650 donors and added high-resolution HLA genotyping to investigate patterns of TCR occurrence. Every discovery cohort repertoire had been produced on one sequencing platform. The later analysis used no new phenotypic data to find candidate immune exposures, relying instead on TCR beta sequences and their occurrence across donors. HLA typing included class I and class II loci at four-digit resolution. An early release that covered some 640 HLA-typed donors contained about 290 gigabases of sequencing data and 80 million or so unique TCR sequences. Genome-wide SNP genotypes for about 55% of the 666 donors were used in a later genetic analysis, which treated that subset as a discovery cohort. The number of typed donors differed by locus: 629-630 for A, B, C, DRB1 and DQB1; 522 for DQA1; 606 for DPA1; and some 450 for DPB1. Donor age, sex, ethnicity and CMV serostatus were compiled together with the repertoire data. Because of strong linkage in the cohort, roughly 5 DR-DQ haplotypes were treated as single units for association and clustering. To predict cytomegalovirus infection status, the study combined high-throughput TCR immunosequencing, statistical association of individual TCRs with disease status, and machine learning. Across 398 genotyped donors of the cohort, an average of about 240,000 unique TCR beta nucleotide sequences per donor were sequenced, and around 20% of those sequences were non-productive. Along with the roughly 670-subject first cohort, a separate validation cohort of over 90 different subjects was used. The study aimed to test whether cataloging public T cell receptors could reveal signatures of past pathogen exposure.

Summary of the overall study and its limitations: Because counts were too low, seventeen rarely observed V segments, including chromosome 9 orphons, were excluded from the earlier analysis of several hundred of the donors. In a later analysis, HLA-associated TCR beta chains were found to be more clonally expanded and to have lower generation probabilities than equally common non-associated chains. A later genetic analysis reported fewer N-insertions in productive TCRs among donors in an Asian-associated ancestry cluster than the 666-donor mean. According to a later analysis, most CMV-associated TCR beta chains appeared to be HLA-restricted, and the HLA associations seemed to be driven largely by CMV exposure. The study listed 150 to 200 TCR beta chains as associated with cytomegalovirus. In a later analysis, TCR association rates were found to vary across HLA loci, with the most associated TCRs seen for DRB1 alleles and the fewest for HLA-C alleles. Strong co-occurrence of HLA alleles, especially DR and DQ, made assigning TCR associations to individual alleles difficult. Broadly in line with IMGT annotations, most TCR beta V segments showed up in productive rearrangements about 87% or about 30% of the time in an earlier analysis of 587 of the donors. A later analysis reported that several top co-occurrence clusters appeared linked to parvovirus B19, influenza, CMV and Epstein-Barr virus. Some IMGT-functional V segments, including TRBV6-2 and TRBV6-3, could not be told apart with the 87-base-pair reads, so those segments were excluded. The sequencing pipeline was judged likely to have produced a cluster of highly shared sequence variants as a technical artifact. It was suggested by the authors that the approach could potentially be generalized to other disease states and immunological phenotypes. An association between a missense DCLRE1C variant and V-gene and J-gene trimming of TCR beta chains was found in a later genetic analysis and replicated in an independent cohort. Roughly uniform sequencing depth across donors was assumed in presence/absence analyses, although this assumption may not hold. Across donors, most TCR sequences were observed very rarely, whereas some public TCRs were present in many individuals. The cohort was sequenced for TCR beta chains only, and without alpha or paired-chain data the features that could be detected were limited. Linkage disequilibrium might explain the correlated functional status among segregating V segments, but an unknown experimental factor could not be ruled out. Because HLA typing was unavailable for some donors at each locus, only the typed subset was used in association tests. A further reported finding was that TCR beta sequences accurately predicted the HLA-A and HLA-B alleles for most subjects in the first cohort. For the cohort, immune exposure information was limited to CMV serostatus. In vitro tests confirmed that a few of the cytomegalovirus-associated TCR beta chains recognize cytomegalovirus antigens. In a later analysis, around 15,000 TCR beta sequences were associated with specific HLA alleles at a false discovery rate of 0.05. The classifier was reported to diagnose cytomegalovirus status with high specificity and sensitivity in both the original and validation cohorts.

In the germline V gene, CDR1 corresponds to SGDLS and CDR2 to YYNGEE. Taken from cysteine to phenylalanine, the CDR3 has 16 residues. Just the 48-base CDR3 DNA is kept, in frame starting at base 1. V and J lose 3 bases and 1 base, and a span of 17 bases separates them. Libraries were prepared through the immunoSEQ multiplex PCR assay. The multiplex PCR relied on a mix of 60 forward primers for TCR Vbeta segments and 13 reverse primers for TCR Jbeta segments. The CDR3 region of rearranged TCR beta genes was amplified from genomic DNA by a multiplex PCR assay. On the Illumina HiSeq System, the amplified TCR beta libraries were sequenced as 87-base-pair reads. The paper's processing steps were these. Across the 700 or so repertoires, a later analysis counted approximately 75 million unique TCR beta chains, approximately 10 million of which were shared by at least two donors. To remove PCR and sequencing errors, raw reads were error-corrected and collapsed into unique sequences using a nearest-neighbor algorithm that merged closely related sequences. To assign V, D and J gene segments, CDR3 sequences were aligned to IMGT reference sequences. For a sequence to be retained, a match of at least six nucleotides to both a V gene segment and a J gene segment was required. Rearrangements were called productive when the CDR3 lacked stop codons and stayed in frame with V and J; all others were non-productive. CDR3 was defined according to IMGT convention as the region running from the second conserved V-encoded cysteine to the conserved J-encoded phenylalanine. The earlier analysis of about 500 of the donors excluded sequences that lacked an unambiguous match to a single V gene segment. In an earlier analysis of some 590 of the donors, V segments were called functional above 56.7% productive rearrangements and were called segregating when the between-donor standard deviation exceeded 5%. A statistical classification framework was built to diagnose cytomegalovirus status from the catalog of TCR beta chain sequences. V and J gene assignment, in a later analysis, came from comparing TCR nucleotide sequences with IMGT/GENE-DB human TR gene sequences. The TCRdist pipeline was used in a later analysis to assign CDR3 sequences and most-parsimonious VDJ recombination scenarios. In a later analysis, each TCR beta chain was defined by its CDR3 amino acid sequence together with its V-gene family, and reads lacking a unique V-gene family were excluded. A later analysis removed 600 or so highly shared, low-generation-probability nucleotide sequences to deal with suspected cross-contamination and a sequencing artifact. A later analysis calculated a clonal expansion index for each public chain from normalized within-repertoire ranks of inferred template counts. Generation probabilities in a later analysis came from a VDJ recombination model fitted to out-of-frame rearrangements, and those results were checked against IGoR. In a later analysis, hypergeometric tests were used to score TCR-TCR, TCR-HLA and TCR-CMV co-occurrence, with a repertoire-size bias correction applied to TCR pairs. In a later analysis, false discovery rates were estimated by permuting HLA or CMV assignments 20 times. In a later analysis, co-occurring TCRs were grouped using DBSCAN, and TCRdist sequence similarity was added for clustering within HLA-allele-positive subsets. Repertoires with fewer than 30,000 or more than 120,000 public chains were left out of co-occurrence clustering, as were about 5 repertoires with anomalous nucleotide sharing. TCRdb mirrors the immuneACCESS table, restricted to in-frame sequences. Some clones are absent from its copies; in checked studies, under half trace to an unresolved V gene, and the reason for the others is unknown. V and J calls and clone size come straight from that table; D and trimming were deduced from the DNA. The sample records approximately 200,000 clones, around three quarters of which are singletons. Approximately 2% of the sample belongs to the ten largest clones.

The V gene is TRBV9 and the J gene is TRBJ2-7; 6 matching bases give a weak D call of TRBD2. This TCR came from a man aged 25-45 years in good health and CMV-seronegative. Sequenced sample: PBMCs. The CDR3 in this case is CASSGGLTRFSYEQYF. The DNA is as follows: TGTGCCAGCAGCGGTGGACTAACTAGATTTTCCTACGAGCAGTACTTC.